This T cell receptor beta chain comes out of a study of beta chain features in type 1 diabetes. The CDR3 is 13 residues long. Germline V gene data show CDR1 as MDHEN and CDR2 as SYDVKM. V dropped 6 bases and J dropped 7; count of bases not matched to a gene: 6. Sequencing targeted expressed TCRB transcripts, as all isolated RNA had been reverse transcribed. Repertoires were generated with immunoSEQ multiplex PCR, while TCRdb's copy carries only in-frame clones and drops some. The table lists fewer than 400,000 clones, 7.5% to 9% of them singletons. The source of this sequence is a woman aged 18-35 years in good health. What was sequenced was central memory CD4+ T cells from blood. The gene calls are TRBV28 and TRBJ1-2; 9 nucleotides line up with TRBD1. The CDR3 reads CASSRTGGSGYTF. CDR3 in DNA: TGTGCCAGCAGCCGAACAGGGGGCTCTGGCTACACCTTC.